A selection of T cell receptor beta chains follows, all from one sample in a study of CD8 T cells in ankylosing spondylitis. TCRdb called the 5' RACE reads again in MiXCR, with one record for every CDR3 protein. Seen here are around 140,000 distinct CDR3 sequences, roughly 11% observed once, and the top ten hold about 4%. The sample consisted of blood, either unsorted or a sorted T cell fraction (not recorded which). These receptor sequences come from a female donor with ankylosing spondylitis or in good health (not recorded which). Both conserved end residues are part of each CDR3. The order of the fields is J gene, D gene, clone size, V gene, CDR3 protein, CDR3 DNA. A D gene is named only where the DNA matches it firmly. Size values are once, few and many counts, or a class for expanded clones, and some rows have none.

j_call: TRBJ2-7
d_call: TRBD1
clone_size: NA
v_call: TRBV28
cdr3_aa: CACSISPYRQGNLQYF
cdr3_nt: TGTGCCTGCAGCATTTCCCCCTATAGACAGGGAAATCTGCAGTACTTC

j_call: TRBJ2-2
d_call: TRBD1
clone_size: many
v_call: TRBV12-3/TRBV12-4
cdr3_aa: CASSLRQGTGELFF
cdr3_nt: TGTGCCAGCAGTTTACGACAGGGGACCGGGGAGCTGTTTTTT

j_call: TRBJ2-1
d_call: TRBD1
clone_size: NA
v_call: TRBV2
cdr3_aa: CASSKDRVDLNEQFF
cdr3_nt: TGTGCCAGCAGCAAAGACAGGGTTGATCTGAATGAGCAGTTCTTC

j_call: TRBJ2-7
d_call: NA
clone_size: many
v_call: TRBV7-8
cdr3_aa: CASSFEDYSYEQYF
cdr3_nt: TGTGCCAGCAGTTTCGAGGACTACTCCTACGAGCAGTACTTC

j_call: TRBJ1-2
d_call: NA
clone_size: many
v_call: TRBV5-1
cdr3_aa: CASSLAGPGTYGYTF
cdr3_nt: TGCGCCAGCAGCCTTGCCGGCCCCGGGACCTATGGCTACACCTTC

j_call: TRBJ1-1
d_call: NA
clone_size: many
v_call: TRBV11-2
cdr3_aa: CASSLDLSGWREAFF
cdr3_nt: TGTGCCAGCAGCTTAGATTTATCCGGCTGGCGTGAAGCTTTCTTT

j_call: TRBJ2-1
d_call: TRBD2
clone_size: NA
v_call: TRBV27
cdr3_aa: CASSPRTGLAGRNEQFF
cdr3_nt: TGTGCCAGCAGTCCACGAACGGGACTAGCGGGCCGAAATGAGCAGTTCTTC

j_call: TRBJ2-7
d_call: NA
clone_size: many
v_call: TRBV28
cdr3_aa: CASAVGGPYEQYF
cdr3_nt: TGTGCCAGTGCGGTGGGTGGACCCTACGAGCAGTACTTC

j_call: TRBJ2-2
d_call: NA
clone_size: NA
v_call: TRBV7-9
cdr3_aa: CASSLTGNTVELFF
cdr3_nt: TGTGCCAGCAGCTTAACAGGGAACACCGTCGAGCTGTTTTTT

j_call: TRBJ2-3
d_call: NA
clone_size: many
v_call: TRBV6-5
cdr3_aa: CASRNPRGASTDTQYF
cdr3_nt: TGTGCCAGCAGAAACCCTAGAGGGGCTAGCACAGATACGCAGTATTTT

j_call: TRBJ1-1
d_call: NA
clone_size: many
v_call: TRBV20-1
cdr3_aa: CSAMTVNTEAFF
cdr3_nt: TGCAGTGCCATGACAGTGAACACTGAAGCTTTCTTT

j_call: TRBJ1-2
d_call: NA
clone_size: few
v_call: TRBV7-9
cdr3_aa: CASLTRDGYGYTF
cdr3_nt: TGTGCCAGCCTGACCCGGGACGGCTATGGCTACACCTTC

j_call: TRBJ1-2
d_call: TRBD1
clone_size: many
v_call: TRBV6-1
cdr3_aa: CASSRLTGSNWVGYTF
cdr3_nt: TGTGCCAGCAGTCGTCTGACAGGGAGTAATTGGGTCGGCTACACCTTC

j_call: TRBJ1-1
d_call: NA
clone_size: many
v_call: TRBV29-1
cdr3_aa: CSVEQMNTEAFF
cdr3_nt: TGCAGCGTAGAACAAATGAACACTGAAGCTTTCTTT

j_call: TRBJ2-5
d_call: NA
clone_size: many
v_call: TRBV12-3/TRBV12-4
cdr3_aa: CASSSHTGQETQYF
cdr3_nt: TGTGCCAGCAGTTCCCACACAGGACAAGAGACCCAGTACTTC

j_call: TRBJ2-7
d_call: TRBD1
clone_size: many
v_call: TRBV29-1
cdr3_aa: CSVGDREGYEQYF
cdr3_nt: TGCAGCGTTGGGGACAGGGAAGGATACGAGCAGTACTTC

j_call: TRBJ2-2
d_call: TRBD2
clone_size: many
v_call: TRBV12-3/TRBV12-4
cdr3_aa: CASKGLAGVSGELFF
cdr3_nt: TGTGCCAGCAAGGGACTAGCGGGAGTATCTGGGGAGCTGTTTTTT

j_call: TRBJ2-2
d_call: TRBD1
clone_size: NA
v_call: TRBV5-1
cdr3_aa: CASSLSQGEKELFF
cdr3_nt: TGCGCCAGCAGCTTGTCACAGGGGGAAAAGGAGCTGTTTTTT

j_call: TRBJ2-4
d_call: NA
clone_size: NA
v_call: TRBV4-2
cdr3_aa: CASGPGFRGLAKNIQYF
cdr3_nt: TGTGCCAGCGGCCCGGGGTTTAGGGGCTTAGCCAAAAACATTCAGTACTTC

j_call: TRBJ2-3
d_call: TRBD1
clone_size: many
v_call: TRBV6-1
cdr3_aa: CASEAGQDYNTQYF
cdr3_nt: TGTGCCAGCGAGGCGGGACAGGACTACAATACGCAGTATTTT

j_call: TRBJ2-5
d_call: TRBD2
clone_size: many
v_call: TRBV20-1
cdr3_aa: CSATPGLAYYQETQYF
cdr3_nt: TGCAGTGCAACGCCGGGACTAGCGTACTACCAAGAGACCCAGTACTTC

j_call: TRBJ1-5
d_call: TRBD1
clone_size: many
v_call: TRBV10-2
cdr3_aa: CASSAGTGYQPQHF
cdr3_nt: TGCGCCAGCAGTGCCGGGACAGGGTATCAGCCCCAGCATTTT